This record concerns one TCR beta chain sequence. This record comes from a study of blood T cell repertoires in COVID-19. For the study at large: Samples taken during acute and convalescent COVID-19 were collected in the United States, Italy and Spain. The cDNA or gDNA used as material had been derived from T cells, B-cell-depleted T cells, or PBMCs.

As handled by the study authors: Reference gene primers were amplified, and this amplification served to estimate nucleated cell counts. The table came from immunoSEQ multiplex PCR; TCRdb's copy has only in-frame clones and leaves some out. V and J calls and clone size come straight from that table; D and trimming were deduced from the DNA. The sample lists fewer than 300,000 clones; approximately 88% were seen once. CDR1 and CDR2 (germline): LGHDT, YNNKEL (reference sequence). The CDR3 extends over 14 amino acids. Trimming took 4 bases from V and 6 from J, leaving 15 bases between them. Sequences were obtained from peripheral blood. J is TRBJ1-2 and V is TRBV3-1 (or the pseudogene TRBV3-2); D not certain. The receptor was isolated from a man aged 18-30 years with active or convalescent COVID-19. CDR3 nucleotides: TGTGCCAGCAGCCGACTTACCCTATATGATGGCTACACCTTC. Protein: CASSRLTLYDGYTF.